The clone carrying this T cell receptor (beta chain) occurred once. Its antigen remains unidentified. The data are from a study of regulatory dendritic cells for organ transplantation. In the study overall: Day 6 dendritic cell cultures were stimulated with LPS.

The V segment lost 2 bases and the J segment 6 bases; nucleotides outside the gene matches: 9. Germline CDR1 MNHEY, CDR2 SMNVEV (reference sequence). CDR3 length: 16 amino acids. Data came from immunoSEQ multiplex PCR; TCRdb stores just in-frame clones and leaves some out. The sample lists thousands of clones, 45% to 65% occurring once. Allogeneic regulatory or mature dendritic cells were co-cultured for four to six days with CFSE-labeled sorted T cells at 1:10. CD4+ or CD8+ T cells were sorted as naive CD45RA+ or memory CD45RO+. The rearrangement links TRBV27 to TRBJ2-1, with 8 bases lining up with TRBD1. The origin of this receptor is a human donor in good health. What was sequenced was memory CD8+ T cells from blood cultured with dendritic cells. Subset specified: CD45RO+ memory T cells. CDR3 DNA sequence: TGTGCCAGCAGTTTACGCTGGACAGGGCTGTTCAATGAGCAGTTCTTC. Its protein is CASSLRWTGLFNEQFF.